Listed here are 32 T cell receptor beta chains from one sample, sequenced in a study of T cell clonality in common variable immunodeficiency. Method: immunoSEQ multiplex PCR; TCRdb's copy keeps in-frame clones and lacks some. This sample carries roughly 50,000 clones, none of them present only once. Sample: peripheral blood mononuclear cells. These receptors came from a person aged 18 to 70 in good health.

Ten or more counts support this clone. The observed sequence ends 3 residues before the CDR3 terminus, with the missing tail filled in from the germline J gene. The genes are TRBV20-1 and TRBJ1-2, with D maybe TRBD1 (5 bases). Per the germline V gene, CDR1 is DFQATT and CDR2 is SNEGSKA (reference sequence). CDR3 length equals 13 residues. V was cut by 6 bases and J by 3 bases, with 14 bases left in between. Partial CDR3 DNA: TGCAGTGCGTCCAGGCCGGGGGACTATGGC. It codes for CSASRPGDYG. In full, the CDR3 is CSASRPGDYGYTF.

This clone was counted at least ten times. The read stops 3 residues short of the end of the CDR3; the missing end is completed from the germline J gene. The rearrangement links TRBV20-1 to TRBJ2-3; 11 bases are shared with TRBD2. J was trimmed by 6 bases and V by 3 bases; bases with no gene match: 5. CDR3 length: 14 residues. The germline V gene encodes CDR1 DFQATT and CDR2 SNEGSKA (reference sequence). The sequenced part of the CDR3 DNA is TGCAGTGCTAGGGCTATAGCGGGAGGGGATACG. Residues: CSARAIAGGDT. The full CDR3 sequence reads CSARAIAGGDTQYF.

This clone was observed many times. The sequence runs out 3 residues before the end of the CDR3; the remainder is reconstructed from the germline J gene. The rearrangement links TRBV6-2 or TRBV6-3 to TRBJ2-4, with TRBD1 matching over 8 bases. Trimming removed 2 bases from V and 4 bases from J; junction bases left unmatched: 4. Germline V gene sequence: CDR1 MNHEY, CDR2 SVGEGT. CDR3 length: 15 residues. CDR3 DNA (partial): TGTGCCAGCAGTTACGGGCAGGGGGCAAAAAACATT. Translating it yields CASSYGQGAKNI. The whole CDR3 sequence reads CASSYGQGAKNIQYF.

This clone has at least ten counts. Coverage ceases 3 residues before the CDR3 finishes, and the germline J gene fills in the end. The chain employs TRBV2 and TRBJ2-2; unclear D gene. The CDR3 sequence is 13 residues long. Trimming removed 6 bases at V and 2 bases at J, with 7 bases between. Germline V lookup: CDR1 SNHLY, CDR2 FYNNEI. Incomplete CDR3 DNA: TGTGCCAGCAGGGGCACTAACACCGGGGAG. Translation: CASRGTNTGE. The entire CDR3 sequence reads CASRGTNTGELFF.

This clone was observed many times. The CDR3 DNA, read in part, is TGTGCCATCAGTGAGTACAGTCCGGGACAGGGTATCAACGAG. It specifies CAISEYSPGQGINE. The whole CDR3 protein reads CAISEYSPGQGINEQYF. The chain couples TRBV10-3 to TRBJ2-7, with 9 bases matching TRBD1. The read terminates 3 residues before the CDR3 end, so the remaining end is supplied by the germline J gene. J lost 5 bases, V lost 1 base, and 12 bases had no gene match. In germline, CDR1 is ENHRY, CDR2 SYGVKD. The CDR3 is 17 amino acids.

At least ten counts were recorded for this clone. The CDR3 goes on 3 residues after the read ends, and that part is filled in from the germline J gene. The gene calls are TRBV29-1 and TRBJ1-2; D gene unclear. This CDR3 contains 10 residues. V lost 4 bases to trimming and J lost 5 bases, with 5 bases between them. Germline lookup yields CDR1 SQVTM and CDR2 ANQGSEA. The CDR3 DNA, read in part, is TGCAGCGTTGGCGTGTATGGC. Translating gives CSVGVYG. The full-length CDR3 reads as CSVGVYGYTF.

This clone was counted at least ten times. The read falls 3 residues short of the CDR3 end, and the missing part is taken from the germline J gene. V and J are TRBV19 and TRBJ2-3; D call uncertain. Trimming removed 4 bases from V and 5 bases from J, with 16 bases in between. Per the germline V gene, CDR1 is LNHDA and CDR2 is SQIVND (reference sequence). The length of the CDR3 is 15 residues. Incomplete CDR3 DNA: TGTGCCAGTAGTAGTCGAACTTCCCCTTTAGATACG. As protein: CASSSRTSPLDT. The entire CDR3 sequence reads CASSSRTSPLDTQYF.

This clone was detected many times. Coverage ceases 3 residues before the CDR3 finishes, and the germline J gene fills in the end. V and J are TRBV2 and TRBJ2-3; TRBD2 matches at 9 bases. The CDR3 extends over 14 amino acids. The junction had 8 bases not matched to a gene; V was cut back by 7 bases and J by 6 bases. Germline V gene data show CDR1 as SNHLY and CDR2 as FYNNEI. The covered CDR3 bases are TGTGCCAGCAAAGCGGGAGGTGGTAAGGATACG. Protein sequence: CASKAGGGKDT. The full-length CDR3 reads as CASKAGGGKDTQYF.

This clone was counted between two and nine times. The read halts 3 residues ahead of the CDR3 end, with the missing end drawn from the germline J gene. V is TRBV19 and J is TRBJ1-1; tentative D call: TRBD1 (5 bases). Germline-derived CDR1 and CDR2 are LNHDA and SQIVND (reference sequence). The CDR3 consists of 13 residues. Trimming took 10 bases from V and 1 from J, leaving 13 bases between them. This CDR3 is CATSRAENTEAFF. The sequenced CDR3 bases are TGTGCCACCTCCAGGGCGGAGAACACTGAA.

This clone was counted only a few times. The chain's CDR3 is CASSLTGDEQYF. The covered CDR3 bases are TGTGCCAGCAGCTTGACGGGGGACGAG. This rearrangement joins TRBV11-2 to TRBJ2-7; TRBD2 might be the D (6 bases). The read finishes 3 residues shy of the CDR3 end, and the germline J gene is used to complete it. The CDR3 has 12 amino acids. Looked up from germline, CDR1 is SGHAT and CDR2 is FQNNGV. The germline V and J ends were trimmed by 3 bases and 5 bases, with 8 bases remaining between them. The whole variable domain, remainder taken from reference TRBV11-2 and TRBJ2-7, is EAGVAQSPRYKIIEKRQSVAFWCNPISGHATLYWYQQILGQGPKLLIQFQNNGVVDDSQLPKDRFSAERLKGVDSTLKIQPAKLEDSAVYLCASSLTGDEQYFGPGTRLTVT.

This clone was counted many times. The read terminates 3 residues ahead of where the CDR3 ends, so the germline J gene completes it. V and J are TRBV20-1 and TRBJ1-5, with D possibly TRBD1 on 6 matching bases. This CDR3 has 14 amino acids. V lost 6 bases and J lost 0, with 12 bases in between. The V gene's germline CDR1 is DFQATT and CDR2 SNEGSKA (reference sequence). CDR3 region: CSASTGNSNQPQHF. Partial CDR3 DNA: TGCAGTGCAAGTACAGGGAATAGCAATCAGCCC.

This clone was picked up many times. From the germline J gene comes the end of the CDR3, since the read stops 3 residues before it. The chain employs TRBV12-5 and TRBJ2-3; D gene uncertain. The CDR3 runs to 14 residues. CDR1 is LGHNT and CDR2 is FRNRAP in the germline V gene. V was pared by 0 bases and J by 5 bases, with 9 bases between. CDR3: CASGLVLAGDTQYF. The part of the CDR3 DNA that was read is TGTGCTAGTGGTTTGGTATTGGCTGGAGATACG. The full variable domain, completed using reference TRBV12-5 and TRBJ2-3, is DARVTQTPRHKVTEMGQEVTMRCQPILGHNTVFWYRQTMMQGLELLAYFRNRAPLDDSGMPKDRFSAEMPDATLATLKIQPSEPRDSAVYFCASGLVLAGDTQYFGPGTRLTVL.

This clone occurred a few times. The sequenced fragment ends 3 residues before the CDR3 boundary, so the rest is inferred from the germline J gene. This rearrangement joins TRBV18 to TRBJ2-3; 12 bases agree with TRBD1. The CDR3 spans 15 residues. CDR1 is KGHSH and CDR2 is LQKENI in the germline V gene. CDR3 DNA, as far as it was read: TGTGCCAGCTCACCTCCGGGACAGGGGGCCCAGCCG. It encodes CASSPPGQGAQP. The CDR3 reads in full as CASSPPGQGAQPQYF.

This clone showed up many times. Read coverage stops 3 residues before the CDR3 terminus; the germline J gene supplies the remainder. V usage is TRBV19 and J usage is TRBJ1-4; tentative D call: TRBD1 (6 bases). The length of the CDR3 is 18 residues. CDR1 is LNHDA and CDR2 is SQIVND in the germline V gene (reference sequence). V shed 1 base and J shed 1 base, with 16 bases lying between them. CDR3 in amino acids: CASSIVTGALETNEKLFF. The covered CDR3 bases are TGTGCCAGTAGTATAGTGACAGGCGCTTTGGAAACTAATGAAAAA.

Comment on this clone: The read ends 3 residues early relative to the CDR3; the germline J gene fills the gap. This rearrangement joins TRBV2 to TRBJ1-1; D is ambiguous. The CDR3 is made up of 13 amino acids. The V end was cut by 7 bases, the J end by 7 bases, with 16 bases between. CDR1 is SNHLY, CDR2 FYNNEI, per germline. The CDR3 sequence: CASTEPSTNEAFF. CDR3 bases read: TGTGCCAGCACCGAGCCCTCAACTAATGAA.

This clone has ten or more counts. The sequenced fragment ends 3 residues before the CDR3 boundary, so the rest is inferred from the germline J gene. This rearrangement joins TRBV19 to TRBJ1-3; 7 bases are shared with TRBD1. The V segment lost 3 bases and the J segment 0 bases; nucleotides outside the gene matches: 2. Germline CDR1 is LNHDA and CDR2 is SQIVND (reference sequence). The CDR3 runs to 15 residues. The CDR3 is CASSMDRHSGNTIYF. CDR3 DNA, as far as it was read: TGTGCCAGTAGTATGGACAGGCACTCTGGAAACACC.

Ten or more counts support this clone. The CDR3 end lies 3 residues beyond the end of the read and is filled in from the germline J gene. This chain joins TRBV19 and TRBJ2-7, with 7 bases aligning to TRBD2. This CDR3 contains 15 residues. The junction had 5 bases not matched to a gene; V was cut back by 3 bases and J by 0 bases. Per the germline V gene, CDR1 is LNHDA and CDR2 is SQIVND (reference sequence). The CDR3 loop reads CASSMRLAASYEQYF. Partial CDR3 DNA: TGTGCCAGTAGTATGAGGCTAGCGGCCTCCTACGAG.

Remarks on this clone: The DNA ends 3 residues before the CDR3 does, and the rest of the CDR3 is filled in from the germline J gene. The genes are TRBV5-1 and TRBJ2-4; D is ambiguous. This CDR3 comprises 11 residues. Germline assignment: CDR1 SGHRS and CDR2 YFSETQ. The DNA read from the CDR3 is TGCGCCAGCAGCTTGCTAGAGACT. Amino acid sequence: CASSLLET. The CDR3, in full, reads CASSLLETQYF.

This clone showed up many times. The CDR3 goes on 3 residues after the read ends, and that part is filled in from the germline J gene. The chain joins TRBV20-1 to TRBJ2-3; D might be TRBD2 (6 bases). The germline V gene has CDR1 DFQATT and CDR2 SNEGSKA (reference sequence). V was clipped by 0 bases and J by 3 bases, with 10 bases between them. The CDR3 is made up of 14 amino acids. The DNA read from the CDR3 is TGCAGTGCTAGAGACCGTCTAGCGACAGATACG. Its protein product is CSARDRLATDT. The entire CDR3 protein is CSARDRLATDTQYF.

Details on this clone: The CDR3 end is not reached by the read, which stops 3 residues before it; the germline J gene fills it in. The gene calls are TRBV19 and TRBJ1-5; D unclear. CDR1 is LNHDA, CDR2 SQIVND, per germline (reference sequence). CDR3 length: 13 amino acids. Between the trimmed V and J ends, which lost 9 bases and 0 bases, there was a span of 9 bases. CDR3 protein: CASASISNQPQHF. CDR3 DNA, as far as it was read: TGTGCCAGCGCGAGCATTAGCAATCAGCCC.

Concerning this clone: The read is 3 residues too short to cover the CDR3 end, so that end is filled in from the germline J gene. The chain uses TRBV5-4 and TRBJ2-7; no definite D call. Germline CDR1 reads SGHNT; CDR2 reads YYREEE (reference sequence). V was shortened by 0 bases and J by 2 bases, with 9 bases between the two germline ends. The CDR3 length is 14 residues. The CDR3 spells CASSLEGLAYEQYF. The CDR3 DNA, read in part, is TGTGCCAGCAGCTTGGAAGGGCTGGCCTACGAG. Drawing the rest from reference TRBV5-4 and TRBJ2-7, the complete variable domain is ETGVTQSPTHLIKTRGQQVTLRCSSQSGHNTVSWYQQALGQGPQFIFQYYREEENGRGNFPPRFSGLQFPNYSSELNVNALELDDSALYLCASSLEGLAYEQYFGPGTRLTVT.

A remark on this clone: The read terminates 3 residues before the CDR3 end, so the remaining end is supplied by the germline J gene. V and J are TRBV7-2 and TRBJ1-5; D not resolved. The CDR3 is 13 amino acids. Germline V gene lookup returns CDR1 SGHTA and CDR2 FQGNSA. V dropped 1 base and J dropped 4 bases, with 5 bases sitting between them. The CDR3 sequence: CASSLDGNQPQHF. The covered CDR3 bases are TGTGCCAGCAGCTTAGACGGGAATCAGCCC.

Details on this clone: The CDR3 is cut off 3 residues early in the read; its end comes from the germline J gene. The chain employs TRBV2 and TRBJ2-7; a weak D match, TRBD1 (6 bases). V was pared by 6 bases and J by 2 bases, with 17 bases between. There are 15 residues in the CDR3. Germline V gene sequence: CDR1 SNHLY, CDR2 FYNNEI. The sequenced CDR3 bases are TGTGCCAGCAGCGGACAGAGGAATAGGCCCTACGAG. Its protein is CASSGQRNRPYE. The CDR3 reads in full as CASSGQRNRPYEQYF.

This clone was counted many times. The CDR3 is CASSGLGTGNADTQYF. The CDR3 bases that were read are TGCGCCAGCAGCGGCCTGGGGACAGGAAACGCGGATACG. The rearrangement joins TRBV5-1 to TRBJ2-3; TRBD1 agrees at 8 bases. The read gets to within 3 residues of the CDR3 end, and the germline J gene fills in the rest. Per germline, CDR1 SGHRS and CDR2 YFSETQ. With V trimmed by 4 bases and J by 6 bases, 13 bases remained unmatched. The length of the CDR3 is 16 residues.

This clone was detected many times. The read terminates 3 residues before the CDR3 end, so the remaining end is supplied by the germline J gene. The chain couples TRBV20-1 to TRBJ2-1; D uncertain. CDR3 length: 11 residues. Germline V CDR1 and CDR2: DFQATT, SNEGSKA (reference sequence). Trimming left V 4 bases short and J 7 bases short, with 8 bases between. CDR3 bases read: TGCAGTGCTAACTTTCTGAATGAG. It codes for CSANFLNE. The CDR3 in its entirety is CSANFLNEQFF.

This clone occurred many times. The read halts 3 residues ahead of the CDR3 end, with the missing end drawn from the germline J gene. The genes are TRBV7-2 and TRBJ2-3; D is possibly TRBD2 (5 bases). The CDR3 runs 15 residues. CDR1 and CDR2 (germline): SGHTA, FQGNSA. The V gene lost 6 bases and the J gene lost 0 bases, with 13 bases spanning the gap. The part of the CDR3 DNA that was read is TGTGCCAGCAGTTCCGACTACCTTAGCACAGATACG. Protein product: CASSSDYLSTDT. The entire CDR3 sequence reads CASSSDYLSTDTQYF.

In this sample, this clone turned up a few times. One end of the junction is discordant with germline, which a read error may explain. Sequencing ends 3 residues short of the CDR3 end; the germline J gene provides the rest. V gene TRBV7-9 combines with J gene TRBJ1-6, with D uncertain. Germline CDR1 SEHNR, CDR2 FQNEAQ (reference sequence). CDR3 size: 12 residues. CDR3 region: CSSSSSNSPLHF. Partial CDR3 DNA: TGTTCCAGCAGCTCCTCTAATTCACCC.

As regards this clone: One end of the junction is discordant with germline, which a read error may explain. The read gets to within 3 residues of the CDR3 end, and the germline J gene fills in the rest. The chain links TRBV7-8 to TRBJ2-5; TRBD2 is a possible D gene (6 bases). The V gene's germline CDR1 is SGHVS and CDR2 FQNEAQ. The CDR3 totals 13 residues. The DNA read from the CDR3 is TGTGCCAGCAAGGGGACTTTCCAAGGGACC. It encodes CASKGTFQGT. From start to end, the CDR3 is CASKGTFQGTQYF.

This clone was observed a handful of times. The junction differs from germline at one of its ends, possibly a read error. The read comes to an end 3 residues before the CDR3 does, leaving the germline J gene to fill in the end. The chain is built from TRBV7-7 and TRBJ2-3, with 7 positions matching TRBD2. Germline V gene sequence: CDR1 SSHAT, CDR2 FNYEAQ (reference sequence). The CDR3 totals 15 residues. CDR3 DNA (partial): TGTGCTAGCAGCTTTTCTATAGCGGGCACAGATGCG. Amino acids: CASSFSIAGTDA. The complete CDR3 sequence is CASSFSIAGTDAQYF.

This clone appeared many times. The read ends 3 residues before the CDR3 terminus; that terminus is restored from the germline J gene. V is TRBV19 and J is TRBJ1-2; D may be TRBD1 (5 bases). From germline, CDR1 is LNHDA and CDR2 SQIVND (reference sequence). V lost 7 bases, J lost 4 bases, and 19 bases lay in between. CDR3 length equals 15 residues. The sequenced part of the CDR3 DNA is TGTGCCAGTACCCCCGACAGAAGGATCCTCTATGGC. It is translated as CASTPDRRILYG. The CDR3 in full is CASTPDRRILYGYTF. Combining the CDR3 with reference TRBV19 and TRBJ1-2 gives the whole variable domain DGGITQSPKYLFRKEGQNVTLSCEQNLNHDAMYWYRQDPGQGLRLIYYSQIVNDFQKGDIAEGYSVSREKKESFPLTVTSAQKNPTAFYLCASTPDRRILYGYTFGSGTRLTVV.

This clone has at least ten counts. The CDR3 is cut off 3 residues early in the read; its end comes from the germline J gene. This chain joins TRBV6-2 or TRBV6-3 and TRBJ2-2, with 10 bases that match TRBD2. Germline assignment: CDR1 MNHEY and CDR2 SVGEGT. Trimming cost V 5 bases and J 1 base; bases outside gene matches: 7. The CDR3 is made up of 17 amino acids. Partial CDR3 DNA: TGTGCCAGCAGTCCCGAATCTAGCGGGAGGAACACCGGGGAG. This translates into CASSPESSGRNTGE. The entire CDR3 reads CASSPESSGRNTGELFF.

This clone was detected many times. With the read ending 3 residues before the CDR3 end, the germline J gene is used to fill in that end. The chain links TRBV7-2 to TRBJ2-3; TRBD2 matches at 8 bases. Trimming cost V 4 bases and J 5 bases; bases outside gene matches: 5. The CDR3 length is 14 residues. The germline V gene has CDR1 SGHTA and CDR2 FQGNSA. The CDR3 DNA, read in part, is TGTGCCAGCAGCTGGGGGACTAGTGGAGATACG. This gives the protein CASSWGTSGDT. The whole CDR3 reads CASSWGTSGDTQYF. Full variable domain (remainder filled in from reference TRBV7-2 and TRBJ2-3): GAGVSQSPSNKVTEKGKDVELRCDPISGHTALYWYRQSLGQGLEFLIYFQGNSAPDKSGLPSDRFSAERTGGSVSTLTIQRTQQEDSAVYLCASSWGTSGDTQYFGPGTRLTVL.